These T cell receptor beta chains were read from a single sample in a study of PD-L1 blockade in urothelial cancer. Libraries were prepared by immunoSEQ multiplex PCR; TCRdb keeps only in-frame clonotypes and omits some of them. The data show about 90,000 clones, with less than 85% seen just once and around 8% held by the top ten. Sequenced here: PBMCs, sampled around atezolizumab (anti-PD-L1) treatment. These receptors were collected from a man aged 70 or older with urothelial cancer. Both conserved end residues are part of each CDR3. D genes are given only for firm matches. Expanded clones get a size class; other rows say once, few or many, or leave the size out.

size,J,V,D,DNA,CDR3
NA,TRBJ2-1,TRBV7-2,TRBD2,TGTGCCAGCAGCCTCGGACTAGCGGGGGGGCCCGGGCCACGGAATGAGCAGTTCTTC,CASSLGLAGGPGPRNEQFF
NA,TRBJ1-2,TRBV7-6,NA,TGTGCCAGCAGCGAAGGAGAAGGTGGCTACACCTTC,CASSEGEGGYTF
NA,TRBJ2-7,TRBV25-1,TRBD1,TGTGCCAGCAGTGAGTATAAGGACAGGGCGGCCGAGCAGTACTTC,CASSEYKDRAAEQYF
NA,TRBJ2-7,TRBV11-2,TRBD2,TGTGCCAGCAGCTTTAGCGGGAGTGTTGAGTACGAGCAGTACTTC,CASSFSGSVEYEQYF
NA,TRBJ2-1,TRBV6-5,NA,TGTGCCAGCAGTTCCCCGGGGAGGGGGAACAATGAGCAGTTCTTC,CASSSPGRGNNEQFF
NA,TRBJ1-2,TRBV5-1,NA,TGCGCCAGCAGCTTGGCCGGAGTCTATGGCTACACCTTC,CASSLAGVYGYTF
NA,TRBJ2-5,TRBV6-5,NA,TGTGCCAGCAGTTACTCCTTCCGGGGGAAGACCCAGTACTTC,CASSYSFRGKTQYF
NA,TRBJ2-7,TRBV10-3,NA,TGTGCCATCAGTAGCGGTCCCGTATCGGAGCAGTACTTC,CAISSGPVSEQYF
once,TRBJ1-1,TRBV6-5,NA,TGTGCCAGCAGCCCTGGGCAGTCCACTGAAGCTTTCTTT,CASSPGQSTEAFF
NA,TRBJ2-1,TRBV18,NA,TGTGCCAGCTCACTCGACAGGTCCTACAATGAGCAGTTCTTC,CASSLDRSYNEQFF
NA,TRBJ2-7,TRBV5-1,NA,TGCGCCAGCAGCTTGGCCCTCTCTCCAGGGCGAGGCTACGAGCAGTACTTC,CASSLALSPGRGYEQYF
NA,TRBJ1-5,TRBV18,NA,TGTGCCAGCTCAATCTCGGGGGGGGATCAGCCCCAGCATTTT,CASSISGGDQPQHF
NA,TRBJ1-2,TRBV5-4,TRBD1,TGTGCCAGCAGCGGAATTGGACAGGGTACCTATGGCTACACCTTC,CASSGIGQGTYGYTF
NA,TRBJ1-2,TRBV11-2,NA,TGTGCCAGCAGCTTACTTCAGGCTAGCGGCTACACCTTC,CASSLLQASGYTF
NA,TRBJ2-7,TRBV7-2,TRBD2,TGTGCCAGCAGCCATAGCGGGAGGAGTTACGAGCAGTACTTC,CASSHSGRSYEQYF
NA,TRBJ1-1,TRBV5-1,TRBD1,TGCGCCAGCAGCGCCGGGACAGCAGTTTCTGAAGCTTTCTTT,CASSAGTAVSEAFF
NA,TRBJ1-2,TRBV4-1,NA,TGCGCCAGCAGTAAACCAGGGGACCTAGGAGGCTACACCTTC,CASSKPGDLGGYTF
NA,TRBJ2-1,TRBV7-3,TRBD1,TGTGCCAGCAGCATCACTCCCGGGACAGGGTGGAATGAGCAGTTCTTC,CASSITPGTGWNEQFF